The 25 T cell receptor beta chains below come from one sample, sequenced in a study of blood T cell repertoires in COVID-19 (dated by TCRdb to between 2020 and 2021). The library was produced with the immunoSEQ multiplex PCR assay. TCRdb took over this immuneACCESS table, retaining in-frame rearrangements with V and J assigned. Such tables are incomplete; in checked studies, under half of the missing clones stem from an unresolved V gene, and the remainder is unexplained. For this sample there are about 190,000 clones; roughly 89% appear just once. Clones ranked in the top ten supply 6.5% to 8.5% of the sample. Sequenced: peripheral blood. The receptor set was obtained from a man aged 40-50 years with acute or convalescent COVID-19.

The J gene is TRBJ1-1, the V gene TRBV15, with D possibly TRBD1 on 6 matching bases. The V gene lost 1 base and the J gene lost 2 bases, with 14 bases spanning the gap. Germline loops: CDR1 LNHNV, CDR2 YYDKDF (reference sequence). The CDR3 contains 16 residues. CDR3 in DNA: TGTGCCACCAGCAGAGCACCGGGACACAAAAACACTGAAGCTTTCTTT. The encoded protein is CATSRAPGHKNTEAFF.

The rearrangement links TRBV5-5 to TRBJ1-5, with D uncertain. The CDR3 runs 14 residues. Trimming removed 3 bases at V and 0 bases at J, with 7 bases between. Germline V lookup: CDR1 SGHKS, CDR2 YYEKEE (reference sequence). DNA of the CDR3: TGTGCCAGCAGCTACACAGATAGCAATCAGCCCCAGCATTTT. Translating it yields CASSYTDSNQPQHF. Based on the CDR3 plus reference TRBV5-5 and TRBJ1-5, the full variable domain is DAGVTQSPTHLIKTRGQQVTLRCSPISGHKSVSWYQQVLGQGPQFIFQYYEKEERGRGNFPDRFSARQFPNYSSELNVNALLLGDSALYLCASSYTDSNQPQHFGDGTRLSIL.

This rearrangement joins TRBV18 to TRBJ2-5, with TRBD1 identical over 9 bases. The length of the CDR3 is 14 residues. Trimming at V came to 3 bases and at J to 5 bases, leaving 4 bases not matched to a gene. CDR1 and CDR2 (germline): KGHSH, LQKENI. The CDR3 nucleotides read TGTGCCAGCTCACCCGGGGACAGGGTCGAGACCCAGTACTTC. This gives the protein CASSPGDRVETQYF.

The rearrangement uses TRBV28 and TRBJ1-2, with D tentatively TRBD1 (5 bases). CDR3 length: 13 amino acids. Germline V gene lookup returns CDR1 MDHEN and CDR2 SYDVKM. V was pared by 3 bases and J by 2 bases, with 7 bases between. The CDR3 reads CASSFGGNYGYTF. The CDR3 region has the DNA TGTGCCAGCAGTTTCGGGGGGAACTATGGCTACACCTTC.

This chain uses TRBV28 with TRBJ1-6; perhaps TRBD1 as D (5 bases). CDR1 and CDR2 from the germline V gene are MDHEN and SYDVKM. The CDR3 sequence is 14 residues long. V lost 1 base, J lost 7 bases, and 8 bases lay in between. The CDR3: CASSLFPGNSPLHF. The CDR3 nucleotides are TGTGCCAGCAGTTTATTTCCAGGGAATTCACCCCTCCACTTT.

This chain uses TRBV5-4 with TRBJ1-6; maybe TRBD1 (6 bases). The CDR3 is 15 residues long. The V end lost 2 bases, the J end lost 4 bases, and 10 bases lay between the germline ends. The germline CDR1 and CDR2 sequences are SGHNT and YYREEE (reference sequence). As DNA, the CDR3 is TGTGCCAGCAGCTTCGCAGGGGTGTATAATTCACCCCTCCACTTT. Protein: CASSFAGVYNSPLHF.

This sequence joins TRBV5-1 and TRBJ2-5; TRBD2 is a possible D gene (5 bases). Trimming removed 0 bases from V and 1 base from J, with 10 bases in between. Germline V gene sequence: CDR1 SGHRS, CDR2 YFSETQ. This CDR3 contains 15 residues. Written as DNA, the CDR3 is TGCGCCAGCAGCTTGGGTAACCGGGGCCAAGAGACCCAGTACTTC. It translates to CASSLGNRGQETQYF.

The chain joins TRBV6-2 or TRBV6-3 to TRBJ2-2, with D possibly matching TRBD1 (6 bases). The length of the CDR3 is 13 residues. The germline CDR1 and CDR2 sequences are MNHEY and SVGEGT. V was pared by 2 bases and J by 6 bases, with 7 bases between. This CDR3 is CASSYGGAGELFF. DNA of the CDR3: TGTGCCAGCAGTTACGGGGGCGCCGGGGAGCTGTTTTTT.

As concerns this clone: Distinct nucleotide sequences in the sample also encode this CDR3. The rearrangement links TRBV5-6 to TRBJ2-7, with TRBD2 as a possible D gene (6 bases). Trimming left V 4 bases short and J 1 base short, with 12 bases between. Looked up from germline, CDR1 is SGHDT and CDR2 is YYEEEE. CDR3 length: 14 amino acids. The chain's CDR3 is CASSPGLSSYEQYF. In DNA form, the CDR3 reads TGTGCCAGCAGCCCGGGACTGAGTTCCTACGAGCAGTACTTC.

The chain is built from TRBV5-1 and TRBJ2-2; 12 nucleotides align to TRBD2. The CDR3 is made up of 17 amino acids. Germline CDR1 reads SGHRS; CDR2 reads YFSETQ. Trimming removed 0 bases from V and 5 bases from J; junction bases left unmatched: 5. The CDR3, as DNA: TGCGCCAGCAGCTTGGCTCCTAGCGGGGGGGCGACCGGGGAGCTGTTTTTT. This gives the protein CASSLAPSGGATGELFF.

This sequence joins TRBV4-1 and TRBJ2-3; 9 bases align to TRBD2. J was trimmed by 6 bases and V by 1 base; bases with no gene match: 11. Germline-derived CDR1 and CDR2 are MGHRA and YSYEKL. The CDR3 consists of 17 residues. CDR3 region: CASSQGVAGGPTDTQYF. The CDR3 nucleotides are TGCGCCAGCAGCCAAGGGGTGGCGGGGGGGCCGACGGATACGCAGTATTTT.

The chain couples TRBV13 to TRBJ1-1; D gene unclear. Germline CDR1 reads PRHDT; CDR2 reads FYEKMQ (reference sequence). Trimming removed 5 bases at V and 5 bases at J, with 9 bases between. This CDR3 spans 12 amino acids. The CDR3 reads CASSPLGTEAFF. The CDR3 nucleotides read TGTGCCAGCAGCCCGCTCGGGACTGAAGCTTTCTTT.

The gene calls are TRBV7-2 and TRBJ1-5, with D perhaps TRBD1 (6 bases). This CDR3 contains 16 residues. Germline V CDR1 and CDR2: SGHTA, FQGNSA. Trimming removed 2 bases at V and 1 base at J, with 12 bases between. CDR3: CASSLRGGQSNQPQHF. CDR3 DNA: TGTGCCAGCAGCTTACGGGGGGGGCAGAGCAATCAGCCCCAGCATTTT.

This clone was detected only once. V gene TRBV20-1 combines with J gene TRBJ2-1, with 7 bases that match TRBD1. The germline CDR1 and CDR2 sequences are DFQATT and SNEGSKA (reference sequence). The CDR3 runs 15 residues. V trimming: 3 bases; J trimming: 2 bases; junction bases outside the gene matches: 7. The CDR3 sequence is CSASYGRGTYNEQFF. DNA for the CDR3: TGCAGTGCTAGTTATGGCAGGGGGACCTACAATGAGCAGTTCTTC.

This chain uses TRBV6-5 with TRBJ2-7; D is unclear. The V gene lost 5 bases and the J gene lost 1 base, with 9 bases spanning the gap. The germline CDR1 and CDR2 sequences are MNHEY and SVGAGI. This CDR3 is built from 13 residues. CDR3 sequence (DNA): TGTGCCAGCAGTAGAGACGGGTCCTACGAGCAGTACTTC. Protein product: CASSRDGSYEQYF.

The chain recombines TRBV5-6 with TRBJ1-1, with D possibly TRBD1 on 6 matching bases. V was trimmed by 4 bases and J by 10 bases, leaving 14 bases between them. From germline, CDR1 is SGHDT and CDR2 YYEEEE. The CDR3 has 12 residues. DNA of the CDR3: TGTGCCAGCAGCACTGGACTGGGGGCAGCTTTCTTT. Residues: CASSTGLGAAFF.

The chain combines TRBV6-5 with TRBJ2-3; TRBD1 matches at 10 bases. This CDR3 is built from 12 residues. The V and J ends lost 6 bases and 13 bases, in that order; junction bases with no gene match: 7. Germline V gives CDR1 MNHEY, CDR2 SVGAGI. The CDR3 spells CASRMTGTGEYF. The CDR3 coding sequence is TGTGCCAGCAGAATGACCGGGACAGGGGAGTATTTT.

V gene TRBV9 combines with J gene TRBJ2-7; 8 bases fit TRBD1. The CDR3 covers 16 residues. V lost 2 bases and J lost 3; bases outside the gene matches: 10. CDR1 SGDLS and CDR2 YYNGEE come from the germline V gene. CDR3 region: CASSVLPTGAIYEQYF. The CDR3 DNA reads as TGTGCCAGCAGCGTCCTCCCGACAGGGGCCATCTACGAGCAGTACTTC.

J is TRBJ2-6 and V is TRBV4-3, with 8 bases aligning to TRBD1. Germline trimming cut 0 bases from V and 0 bases from J; bases unmatched to any gene: 7. This CDR3 contains 19 residues. Germline V lookup: CDR1 LGHNA, CDR2 YSLEER. The CDR3 spells CASSQDSGGLSSGANVLTF. CDR3 sequence (DNA): TGCGCCAGCAGCCAAGATTCAGGGGGCCTCAGCTCTGGGGCCAACGTCCTGACTTTC.

The chain carries TRBV18 and TRBJ2-1; 8 bases are shared with TRBD1. There are 15 residues in the CDR3. The V gene's germline CDR1 is KGHSH and CDR2 LQKENI. J lost 7 bases, V lost 1 base, and 6 bases had no gene match. CDR3 sequence reads: CASSPQGQGRNEQFF. The CDR3 DNA is TGTGCCAGCTCACCACAAGGACAGGGAAGGAATGAGCAGTTCTTC.

This clone appeared once. The chain couples TRBV27 to TRBJ1-2; 11 nucleotides align to TRBD1. Germline V gene sequence: CDR1 MNHEY, CDR2 SMNVEV (reference sequence). Losses at the gene ends were 5 bases for V and 7 bases for J; bases not matched to a gene: 3. The CDR3 sequence is 13 residues long. CDR3 amino acids: CASSPGQGAGYTF. CDR3 nucleotide sequence: TGTGCCAGCAGTCCCGGACAGGGGGCTGGCTACACCTTC.

The chain joins TRBV19 to TRBJ1-6, with D possibly TRBD1 on 5 matching bases. The V end was cut by 5 bases, the J end by 7 bases, with 18 bases between. CDR1 LNHDA and CDR2 SQIVND come from the germline V gene (reference sequence). The CDR3 is 16 amino acids. This chain's CDR3 is CASSEYRSQGNSPLHF. DNA for the CDR3: TGTGCCAGTAGTGAATACAGGTCGCAAGGGAATTCACCCCTCCACTTT.

The chain links TRBV10-2 to TRBJ1-6; D may be TRBD1 (5 bases). From germline, CDR1 is WSHSY and CDR2 SAAADI. The V and J ends lost 8 bases and 11 bases respectively, with 10 bases between them. The CDR3 contains 11 residues. For the CDR3, the DNA is TGCGCCAGCGGAGCAGGGACACCCCTCCACTTT. Translation: CASGAGTPLHF.

V gene TRBV19 combines with J gene TRBJ2-7, with a tentative D call TRBD1 (6 bases). Germline CDR1 reads LNHDA; CDR2 reads SQIVND (reference sequence). V was cut by 6 bases and J by 0 bases, with 12 bases left in between. This CDR3 comprises 14 residues. CDR3 sequence reads: CASRTDRTSYEQYF. CDR3 nucleotide sequence: TGTGCCAGTAGAACGGACAGAACCTCCTACGAGCAGTACTTC.

The V call is TRBV5-8, the J call TRBJ2-7; TRBD1 matches at 8 bases. The V and J ends lost 4 bases and 1 base, in that order; junction bases with no gene match: 7. Germline values: CDR1 SGHTS, CDR2 YDEGEE. CDR3 length: 15 residues. This chain's CDR3 is CASSQRDRRSYEQYF. In DNA, the CDR3 is TGTGCCAGCAGCCAAAGGGACAGGCGATCCTACGAGCAGTACTTC. The full variable domain, its missing parts supplied by reference TRBV5-8 and TRBJ2-7, is EAGVTQSPTHLIKTRGQQATLRCSPISGHTSVYWYQQALGLGLQFLLWYDEGEERNRGNFPPRFSGRQFPNYSSELNVNALELEDSALYLCASSQRDRRSYEQYFGPGTRLTVT.